This entry concerns a single T cell receptor (beta chain). Antigen: not known. V lost 2 bases and J lost 7, with 12 bases in between. This CDR3 spans 14 amino acids. CDR1 and CDR2 (germline): LGHNA, YNFKEQ. PCR was performed using 60 Vbeta and 13 Jbeta primers. Data came from immunoSEQ multiplex PCR; TCRdb stores just in-frame clones and leaves some out. The sample records some 110,000 clones, roughly 73% being singletons. This entry is derived from a study of cytomegalovirus exposure and HLA in healthy donors. Study findings and constraints: Later analysis identified several of the most significant clusters that appeared linked to common viral pathogens. Because they were indistinguishable, some V segments, including TRBV6-2 and TRBV6-3, were excluded. Most of the TCR beta V segments (in an earlier analysis) were productive either about 87% or about 30% of the time.

The chain employs TRBV4-2 and TRBJ2-1; D is perhaps TRBD2 (5 bases). This clonotype was obtained from a woman in her thirties in good health and CMV-seronegative. Sequencing used PBMCs. The CDR3 sequence: CASSQILTINEQFF. The CDR3 DNA reads as TGTGCCAGCAGCCAAATACTGACTATTAATGAGCAGTTCTTC.